This T cell receptor (beta chain) was profiled in a study of control samples from healthy donors and cancer patients. The table came from immunoSEQ multiplex PCR; TCRdb's copy has only in-frame clones and leaves some out. The data show 150,000 to 200,000 clones, about 90% seen once. This CDR3 region has 15 residues. V lost 3 bases, J lost 7 bases, and 17 bases lay in between. Germline V gives CDR1 SGDLS, CDR2 YYNGEE. The receptor comes from a woman between 45 and 60 years old in good health. Sequenced: blood. This sequence joins TRBV9 and TRBJ2-1; weak D call: TRBD2 (7 bases). The CDR3 nucleotides read TGTGCCAGCAGCGCCGGGGGGCCTCTTGCGAATGAGCAGTTCTTC. Translating it yields CASSAGGPLANEQFF.